This is a list of T cell receptor beta chains from one sample in a study of blood T cell repertoires in COVID-19. Repertoires were generated with immunoSEQ multiplex PCR, while TCRdb's copy carries only in-frame clones and drops some. The repertoire holds roughly 77,000 clones, with roughly 88% as singletons. The specimen sequenced was peripheral blood. The receptors come from a human donor in a cohort sampled during active COVID-19. The CDR3 runs from the conserved cysteine through the conserved F or W. Each record gives: V gene, J gene, CDR3 protein.

v_call: TRBV7-2; j_call: TRBJ1-4; cdr3_aa: CASSPPGLSNEKLFF
v_call: TRBV7-9; j_call: TRBJ2-7; cdr3_aa: CASSPGLAGGRYEQYF
v_call: TRBV3-1/TRBV3-2; j_call: TRBJ2-5; cdr3_aa: CASSQRSGGKETQYF
v_call: TRBV6-5; j_call: TRBJ1-2; cdr3_aa: CASSQSDRTNYGYTF
v_call: TRBV11-2; j_call: TRBJ2-3; cdr3_aa: CASSPLAGEPTDTQYF
v_call: TRBV3-1/TRBV3-2; j_call: TRBJ1-5; cdr3_aa: CASSQFGQGQPQHF
v_call: TRBV3-1/TRBV3-2; j_call: TRBJ2-3; cdr3_aa: CASSHRLNSYPDTQYF
v_call: TRBV14; j_call: TRBJ2-1; cdr3_aa: CASSQERGLAGYNEQFF
v_call: TRBV6-5; j_call: TRBJ2-1; cdr3_aa: CANLFGGTTNEQFF
v_call: TRBV5-1; j_call: TRBJ2-5; cdr3_aa: CASSSTGGAETQYF
v_call: TRBV18; j_call: TRBJ1-2; cdr3_aa: CASSPGQGYDYGYTF
v_call: TRBV6-2/TRBV6-3; j_call: TRBJ2-3; cdr3_aa: CASSRRTSGGPDTQYF
v_call: TRBV19; j_call: TRBJ1-6; cdr3_aa: CASSIGAADTYNSPLHF
v_call: TRBV7-9; j_call: TRBJ1-5; cdr3_aa: CASSLGGPQHF
v_call: TRBV24-1; j_call: TRBJ2-1; cdr3_aa: CATSPSGGRYDEQFF
v_call: TRBV6-5; j_call: TRBJ1-5; cdr3_aa: CASSPARGNQPQHF
v_call: TRBV21-1; j_call: TRBJ2-5; cdr3_aa: CASSKDGPGQEQETQYF
v_call: TRBV14; j_call: TRBJ1-2; cdr3_aa: CASSQDKGAYNDGYTF
v_call: TRBV11-3; j_call: TRBJ2-3; cdr3_aa: CASSYGGPTDTQYF
v_call: TRBV28; j_call: TRBJ2-1; cdr3_aa: CASSHRDRSYNEQFF
v_call: TRBV9; j_call: TRBJ2-1; cdr3_aa: CASSTLAGVVDEQFF
v_call: TRBV2; j_call: TRBJ1-1; cdr3_aa: CASSFMNTEAFF
v_call: TRBV5-4; j_call: TRBJ1-4; cdr3_aa: CASRPGGLDEKLFF
v_call: TRBV5-1; j_call: TRBJ1-3; cdr3_aa: CASSPEVMAGNTIYF
v_call: TRBV4-1; j_call: TRBJ2-2; cdr3_aa: CASSQEGGGNTGELFF
v_call: TRBV19; j_call: TRBJ2-5; cdr3_aa: CASSSGGVVETQYF
v_call: TRBV6-1; j_call: TRBJ2-1; cdr3_aa: CASSEMATGGYNEQFF
v_call: TRBV18; j_call: TRBJ1-5; cdr3_aa: CASSPQGQDNQPQHF
v_call: TRBV3-1/TRBV3-2; j_call: TRBJ2-5; cdr3_aa: CASSQDFAGGPETQYF
v_call: TRBV5-4; j_call: TRBJ2-2; cdr3_aa: CASSLLGGENNTGELFF
v_call: TRBV6-5; j_call: TRBJ1-6; cdr3_aa: CASTWTDSYNSPLHF
v_call: TRBV6-5; j_call: TRBJ2-7; cdr3_aa: CASSYAGSYEQYF
v_call: TRBV28; j_call: TRBJ2-1; cdr3_aa: CASRPPHGRGYNEQFF
v_call: TRBV10-1; j_call: TRBJ2-1; cdr3_aa: CASGPGTGLVNEQFF
v_call: TRBV19; j_call: TRBJ1-3; cdr3_aa: CASSSGTGVAGNTIYF
v_call: TRBV19; j_call: TRBJ2-2; cdr3_aa: CAGGTGGLTGELFF
v_call: TRBV6-5; j_call: TRBJ1-2; cdr3_aa: CASRRVLSGDGYTF
v_call: TRBV19; j_call: TRBJ2-7; cdr3_aa: CASKTGGPYEQYF
v_call: TRBV19; j_call: TRBJ2-7; cdr3_aa: CASSIGRPAGGSEQYF
v_call: TRBV4-1; j_call: TRBJ2-1; cdr3_aa: CASSQDWLAYNEQFF
v_call: TRBV6-5; j_call: TRBJ2-5; cdr3_aa: CASSPSGRPAETQYF
v_call: TRBV9; j_call: TRBJ2-1; cdr3_aa: CASSDGSAYNEQFF
v_call: TRBV12-3/TRBV12-4; j_call: TRBJ1-2; cdr3_aa: CASSRDNYGYTF
v_call: TRBV10-1; j_call: TRBJ1-5; cdr3_aa: CASPNTDRGCQPQHF
v_call: TRBV13; j_call: TRBJ2-1; cdr3_aa: CASSLRSGSNEQFF
v_call: TRBV11-2; j_call: TRBJ1-5; cdr3_aa: CASSSGPEPQPQHF
v_call: TRBV19; j_call: TRBJ2-1; cdr3_aa: CASSRGPLNSYNEQFF
v_call: TRBV13; j_call: TRBJ1-5; cdr3_aa: CASSLGGHGQPQHF
v_call: TRBV7-2; j_call: TRBJ1-2; cdr3_aa: CASSTGTGYGYTF
v_call: TRBV3-1/TRBV3-2; j_call: TRBJ2-5; cdr3_aa: CASSQERKGQPGETQYF
v_call: TRBV7-2; j_call: TRBJ1-2; cdr3_aa: CASSPRDRVGYTF
v_call: TRBV9; j_call: TRBJ2-2; cdr3_aa: CASSVGTANTGELFF